The entry below describes one T cell receptor beta chain. The record originates from a study of OX40 agonist ivuxolimab in advanced cancers. The CDR3 sequence is 13 residues long. The J segment lost 6 bases and the V segment lost 7 bases, leaving 8 bases of the junction unmatched. Germline V gene lookup returns CDR1 SGHRS and CDR2 YFSETQ. Sequencing used immunoSEQ multiplex PCR; TCRdb keeps in-frame clones, though not all of them. The sample records roughly 15,000 clones, just under 80% being singletons. The sequence came from an adult with an advanced solid tumor such as melanoma, head and neck, liver or kidney cancer. This specimen was CD4+ or CD8+ T cells sorted from blood, taken in a trial of the OX40 agonist ivuxolimab. The chain has TRBV5-1 and TRBJ2-7, with 9 nucleotides matching TRBD1. The CDR3 sequence is CASPGTGTSEQYF. CDR3 coding DNA: TGCGCCAGCCCCGGGACAGGGACCTCCGAGCAGTACTTC.